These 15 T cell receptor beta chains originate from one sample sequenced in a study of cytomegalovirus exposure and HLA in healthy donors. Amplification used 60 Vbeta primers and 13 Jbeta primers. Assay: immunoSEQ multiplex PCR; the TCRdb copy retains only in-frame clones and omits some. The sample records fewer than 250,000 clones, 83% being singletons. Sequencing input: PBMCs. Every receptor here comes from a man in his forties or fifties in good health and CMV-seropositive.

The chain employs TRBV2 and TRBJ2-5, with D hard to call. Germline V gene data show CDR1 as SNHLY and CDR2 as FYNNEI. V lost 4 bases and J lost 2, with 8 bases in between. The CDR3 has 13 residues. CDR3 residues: CASSVRVQETQYF. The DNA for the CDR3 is TGTGCCAGCAGTGTCCGGGTTCAAGAGACCCAGTACTTC. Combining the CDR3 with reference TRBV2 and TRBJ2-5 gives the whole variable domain EPEVTQTPSHQVTQMGQEVILRCVPISNHLYFYWYRQILGQKVEFLVSFYNNEISEKSEIFDDQFSVERPDGSNFTLKIRSTKLEDSAMYFCASSVRVQETQYFGPGTRLLVL.

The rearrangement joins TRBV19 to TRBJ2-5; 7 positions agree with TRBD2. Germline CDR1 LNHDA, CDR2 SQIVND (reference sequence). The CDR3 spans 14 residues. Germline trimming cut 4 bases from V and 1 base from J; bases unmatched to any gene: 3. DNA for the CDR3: TGTGCCAGTAGTACATGGGGGGGCCAAGAGACCCAGTACTTC. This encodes CASSTWGGQETQYF.

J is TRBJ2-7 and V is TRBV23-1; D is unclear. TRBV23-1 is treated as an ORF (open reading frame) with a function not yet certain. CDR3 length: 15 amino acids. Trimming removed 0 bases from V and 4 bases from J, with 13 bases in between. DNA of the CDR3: TGCGCCAGCAGTCAATCGGCCGATGAGAGGTACGAGCAGTACTTC. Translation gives CASSQSADERYEQYF.

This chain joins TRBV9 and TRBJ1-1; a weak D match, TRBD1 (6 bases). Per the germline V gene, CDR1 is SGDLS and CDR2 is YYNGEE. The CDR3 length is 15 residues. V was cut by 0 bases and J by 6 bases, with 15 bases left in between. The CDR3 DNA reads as TGTGCCAGCAGCGTAGGAGGGGCAGGGGAGTCTGAAGCTTTCTTT. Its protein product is CASSVGGAGESEAFF.

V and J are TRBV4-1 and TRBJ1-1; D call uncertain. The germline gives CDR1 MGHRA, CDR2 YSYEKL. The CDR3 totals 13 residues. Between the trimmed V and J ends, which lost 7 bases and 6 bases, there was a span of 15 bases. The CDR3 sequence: CASTFGVAAEAFF. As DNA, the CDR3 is TGCGCCAGCACCTTTGGGGTAGCGGCTGAAGCTTTCTTT.

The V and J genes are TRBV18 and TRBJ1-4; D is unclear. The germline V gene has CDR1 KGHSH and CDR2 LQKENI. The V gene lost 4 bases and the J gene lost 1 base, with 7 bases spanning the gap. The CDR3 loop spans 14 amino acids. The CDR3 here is CASSLKQTNEKLFF. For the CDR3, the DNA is TGTGCCAGCTCACTCAAGCAAACTAATGAAAAACTGTTTTTT.

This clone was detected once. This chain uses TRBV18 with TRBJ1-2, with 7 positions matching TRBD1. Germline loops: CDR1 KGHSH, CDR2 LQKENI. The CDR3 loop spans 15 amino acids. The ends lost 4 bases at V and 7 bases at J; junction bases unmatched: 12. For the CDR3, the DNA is TGTGCCAGCTCACTCGGACAGGCTCTGGCCGGTGGCTACACCTTC. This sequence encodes CASSLGQALAGGYTF.

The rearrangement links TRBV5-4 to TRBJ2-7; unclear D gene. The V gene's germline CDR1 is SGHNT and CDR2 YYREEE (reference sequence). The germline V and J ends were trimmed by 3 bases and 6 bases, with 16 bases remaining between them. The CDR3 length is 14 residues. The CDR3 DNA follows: TGTGCCAGCAGCTCCCCCGAGAAGCTTACCGAGCAGTACTTC. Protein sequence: CASSSPEKLTEQYF.

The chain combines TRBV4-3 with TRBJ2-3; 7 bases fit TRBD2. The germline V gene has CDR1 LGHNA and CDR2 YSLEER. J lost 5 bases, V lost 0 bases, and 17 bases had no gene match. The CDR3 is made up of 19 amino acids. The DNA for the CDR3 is TGCGCCAGCAGCCAAGATCTCCGTGCGGGAGCTCTCAACATAGATACGCAGTATTTT. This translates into CASSQDLRAGALNIDTQYF.

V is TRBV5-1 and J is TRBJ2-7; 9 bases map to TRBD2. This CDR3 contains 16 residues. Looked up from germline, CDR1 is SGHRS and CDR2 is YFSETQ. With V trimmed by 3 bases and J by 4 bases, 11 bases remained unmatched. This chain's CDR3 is CASSSDPGSGSYEQYF. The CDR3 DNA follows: TGCGCCAGCAGCTCCGATCCGGGTAGCGGGAGTTACGAGCAGTACTTC. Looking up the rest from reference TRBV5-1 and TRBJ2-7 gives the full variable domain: KAGVTQTPRYLIKTRGQQVTLSCSPISGHRSVSWYQQTPGQGLQFLFEYFSETQRNKGNFPGRFSGRQFSNSRSEMNVSTLELGDSALYLCASSSDPGSGSYEQYFGPGTRLTVT.

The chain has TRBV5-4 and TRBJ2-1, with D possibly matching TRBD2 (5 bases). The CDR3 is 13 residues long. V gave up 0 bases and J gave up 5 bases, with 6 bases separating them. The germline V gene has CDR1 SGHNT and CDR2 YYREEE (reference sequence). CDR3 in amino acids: CASSLGLNNEQFF. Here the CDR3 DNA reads TGTGCCAGCAGCTTGGGACTAAACAATGAGCAGTTCTTC.

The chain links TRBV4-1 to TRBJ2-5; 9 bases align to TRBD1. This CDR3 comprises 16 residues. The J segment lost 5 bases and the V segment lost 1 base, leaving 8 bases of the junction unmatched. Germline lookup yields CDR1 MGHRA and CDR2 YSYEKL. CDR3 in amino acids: CASSQGGSGTGETQYF. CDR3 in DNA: TGCGCCAGCAGCCAAGGTGGGTCCGGGACAGGGGAGACCCAGTACTTC.

DNA of the CDR3: TGTGCCAGCAATACCGGGACAGGGGGCTCAGAGACCCAGTACTTC. It translates to CASNTGTGGSETQYF. The chain uses TRBV6-1 and TRBJ2-5; 12 nucleotides match TRBD1. Germline trimming cut 7 bases from V and 4 bases from J; bases unmatched to any gene: 7. The CDR3 consists of 15 residues. Germline V lookup: CDR1 MNHNS, CDR2 SASEGT.

The CDR3 DNA reads as TGTGCCAGCAGCTTGGTGGGGGACTATAGCAATCAGCCCCAGCATTTT. Its protein product is CASSLVGDYSNQPQHF. The genes are TRBV5-5 and TRBJ1-5; possible D gene TRBD1, 5 bases. V was pared by 0 bases and J by 0 bases, with 10 bases between. Germline V gives CDR1 SGHKS, CDR2 YYEKEE (reference sequence). The CDR3 covers 16 residues.

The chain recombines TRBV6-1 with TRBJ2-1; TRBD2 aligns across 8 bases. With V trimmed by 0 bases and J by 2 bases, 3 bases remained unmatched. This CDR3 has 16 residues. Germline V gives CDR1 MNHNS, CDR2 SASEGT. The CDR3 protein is CASSEAPAGAYNEQFF. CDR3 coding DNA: TGTGCCAGCAGTGAAGCCCCAGCGGGAGCCTACAATGAGCAGTTCTTC.